This T cell receptor beta chain was documented in a study of CD8 T cells in Susac syndrome. Study summary: Treatment at blood withdrawal was none, corticosteroids, or intravenous immunoglobulin alone in Susac syndrome patients. Study-level points and caveats: As the study acknowledged, the number of individuals in its TCR sequencing and HLA analysis was relatively small.

Regarding this clonotype: Its matching antigen is unknown.

Germline CDR1 reads MDHEN; CDR2 reads SYDVKM. The CDR3 consists of 13 residues. V lost 7 bases to trimming and J lost 5 bases, with 14 bases between them. Sequencing of TCR beta was performed on blood CD8+ and CD4+ T cells. TEMRA cells were enriched by FACS, and CD4+ and CD8+ T cells were negatively isolated. The RNA input was roughly 0.5 to 1 ug, and it was reverse transcribed with random hexamers. Each CDR3 protein gets one entry after TCRdb re-called the immunoSEQ multiplex PCR reads with MiXCR. The sample carries approximately 150,000 distinct CDR3 sequences, 95% recorded once. The rearrangement links TRBV28 to TRBJ2-5; D gene uncertain. This receptor was obtained from a human donor with Susac syndrome. The sample taken for sequencing was CD4+ T cells from PBMCs. CDR3 in DNA: TGTGCCAGCAAGGCCCTAGTGGCTGAGACCCAGTACTTC. Its protein product is CASKALVAETQYF.